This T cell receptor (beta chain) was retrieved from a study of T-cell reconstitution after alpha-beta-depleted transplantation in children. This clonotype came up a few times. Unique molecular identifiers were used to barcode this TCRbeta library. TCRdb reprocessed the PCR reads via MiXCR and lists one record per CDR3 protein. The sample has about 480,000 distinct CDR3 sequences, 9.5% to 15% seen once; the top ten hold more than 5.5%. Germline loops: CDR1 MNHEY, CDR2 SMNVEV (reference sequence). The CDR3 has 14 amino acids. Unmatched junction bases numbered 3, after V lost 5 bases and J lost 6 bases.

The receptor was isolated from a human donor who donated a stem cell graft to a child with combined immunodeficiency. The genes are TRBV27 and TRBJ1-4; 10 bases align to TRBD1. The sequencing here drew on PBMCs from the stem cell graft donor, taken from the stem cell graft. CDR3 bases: TGTGCCAGCAGTGACAGGGGGCTAGATGAAAAACTGTTTTTT. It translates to CASSDRGLDEKLFF.